This T cell receptor (beta chain) was recorded in a study of blood T cell repertoires in COVID-19. Whole-study context: The samples span acute and convalescent COVID-19 from the United States, Italy and Spain.

Study processing details: Estimation of nucleated cell counts was performed using reference gene primer amplification. Measured with immunoSEQ multiplex PCR; TCRdb has only the in-frame clones, and not every one. That table gives V, J and clone size, and the DNA gave D and trimming. This sample has tens of thousands of clones, with about 80% found just once. V lost 3 bases, J lost 4 bases, and 11 bases lay in between. Germline CDR1 and CDR2: SGDLS and YYNGEE. The CDR3 spans 13 residues. Sequencing was done on a sample of peripheral blood. The receptor's source is a human donor in a cohort sampled during active COVID-19. V usage is TRBV9 and J usage is TRBJ2-7; no firm D call. CDR3 nucleotide sequence: TGTGCCAGCAGCGCGGAGACTGAGTACGAGCAGTACTTC. Its translation: CASSAETEYEQYF.